This T cell receptor beta chain was observed in a study of PD-L1 blockade in urothelial cancer. Study details: Patients' histories included 0 to 3 prior chemotherapy regimens.

Here immunoSEQ multiplex PCR was the method, and the copy in TCRdb shows in-frame clones only, minus some. The sample contains 55,000 to 70,000 clones, roughly four fifths of which appear only once. The CDR3 sequence is 13 residues long. Germline CDR1 and CDR2: GTSNPN and SVGIG (reference sequence). V lost 2 bases and J 1 base, leaving 6 bases between the germline ends. This TCR was sampled from a man in his 70s with urothelial cancer. The sample in question was PBMCs, obtained around atezolizumab (anti-PD-L1) treatment. The chain recombines TRBV30 with TRBJ1-3; D is unclear. CDR3 sequence: CAWSLLSGNTIYF. In nucleotides, the CDR3 is TGTGCCTGGAGTCTCCTGTCTGGAAACACCATATATTTT.